The 25 T cell receptor beta chains below were found in one sample sequenced in a study of blood T cell repertoires in COVID-19. Only in-frame clones appear in the TCRdb table, and some are missing; sequencing was by immunoSEQ multiplex PCR. The table includes 170,000 or so clones, less than 90% detected once. Sequencing was performed on peripheral blood. Receptor source: a man younger than 35 with active or convalescent COVID-19.

The chain recombines TRBV20-1 with TRBJ2-1; D unclear. Germline V gene lookup returns CDR1 DFQATT and CDR2 SNEGSKA (reference sequence). The CDR3 extends over 14 amino acids. Trimming removed 3 bases from V and 4 bases from J, with 13 bases in between. As DNA, the CDR3 is TGCAGTGCTAGTGGGATAGAGGTGTACAATGAGCAGTTCTTC. Encoded protein: CSASGIEVYNEQFF.

The CDR3 sequence: CASRAVASYEQYF. The CDR3 DNA reads as TGTGCCAGCAGGGCGGTCGCATCCTACGAGCAGTACTTC. This rearrangement joins TRBV7-2 to TRBJ2-7, with D hard to call. Trimming removed 6 bases at V and 1 base at J, with 10 bases between. The CDR3 is 13 residues long. Germline V gene sequence: CDR1 SGHTA, CDR2 FQGNSA.

This clone has just a few counts. The chain couples TRBV28 to TRBJ1-3, with 9 bases identical to TRBD1. V lost 5 bases and J lost 1; bases outside the gene matches: 6. Looked up from germline, CDR1 is MDHEN and CDR2 is SYDVKM. This CDR3 region has 16 residues. The CDR3 reads CASSPQGARSGNTIYF. CDR3 nucleotides: TGTGCCAGCAGTCCACAGGGGGCGCGGTCTGGAAACACCATATATTTT.

The rearrangement joins TRBV7-2 to TRBJ2-2, with a tentative D call TRBD2 (5 bases). V lost 0 bases to trimming and J lost 1 base, with 15 bases between them. CDR3 length: 18 residues. The germline CDR1 and CDR2 sequences are SGHTA and FQGNSA. CDR3 sequence reads: CASSLAFGGTVNTGELFF. The CDR3 region has the DNA TGTGCCAGCAGCTTAGCTTTCGGAGGAACGGTGAACACCGGGGAGCTGTTTTTT.

In DNA, the CDR3 is TGTGCCAGCAGCACAGGTCGGACCGGGACTAGCTCTAATGAGCAGTTCTTC. Protein product: CASSTGRTGTSSNEQFF. The chain uses TRBV7-9 and TRBJ2-1; TRBD2 matches at 9 bases. The germline V gene has CDR1 SEHNR and CDR2 FQNEAQ (reference sequence). The CDR3 length is 17 residues. J gave up 7 bases and V 5 bases, and 15 bases lay outside the gene matches.

This chain uses TRBV5-4 with TRBJ2-1, with 12 bases fitting TRBD2. Per the germline V gene, CDR1 is SGHNT and CDR2 is YYREEE (reference sequence). The CDR3 is 15 amino acids. With V trimmed by 1 base and J by 7 bases, 3 bases remained unmatched. The DNA for the CDR3 is TGTGCCAGCAGCTTGACTAGCGGGAGGAGGAATGAGCAGTTCTTC. Protein: CASSLTSGRRNEQFF.

The V call is TRBV7-3, the J call TRBJ2-1, with D maybe TRBD2 (5 bases). The CDR3 has 14 amino acids. Per germline, CDR1 SGHTA and CDR2 FQGTGA. With 5 bases removed from V and 5 bases from J, the gap between germline ends came to 13 bases. In nucleotides, the CDR3 is TGTGCCAGCAGCCCTACCGGGGAAAACAATGAGCAGTTCTTC. It yields the protein CASSPTGENNEQFF.

This rearrangement joins TRBV7-2 to TRBJ1-2; no firm D call. Germline CDR1 reads SGHTA; CDR2 reads FQGNSA. The V end lost 0 bases, the J end lost 6 bases, and 8 bases lay between the germline ends. The CDR3 runs to 13 residues. CDR3 sequence reads: CASSLAPLDGYTF. DNA of the CDR3: TGTGCCAGCAGCTTAGCGCCGTTAGATGGCTACACCTTC.

The chain has TRBV7-9 and TRBJ1-1; D might be TRBD1 (5 bases). The length of the CDR3 is 14 residues. The germline V gene encodes CDR1 SEHNR and CDR2 FQNEAQ (reference sequence). Trimming took off 5 bases at V and 5 bases at J, with 15 bases between the two ends. Here the CDR3 reads CASSPRGTGTEAFF. The CDR3 DNA reads as TGTGCCAGCAGCCCCCGGGGGACTGGGACTGAAGCTTTCTTT.

This rearrangement joins TRBV9 to TRBJ2-7; 9 bases align to TRBD1. The CDR3 has 12 amino acids. The germline gives CDR1 SGDLS, CDR2 YYNGEE. The ends lost 7 bases at V and 5 bases at J; junction bases unmatched: 4. The CDR3 region has the DNA TGTGCCAGCGGGGGACAGGGTAACGAGCAGTACTTC. Translation gives CASGGQGNEQYF.

The chain couples TRBV2 to TRBJ2-1, with TRBD2 as a possible D gene (5 bases). The V end lost 7 bases, the J end lost 4 bases, and 14 bases lay between the germline ends. CDR3 length: 14 residues. The germline V gene encodes CDR1 SNHLY and CDR2 FYNNEI. DNA for the CDR3: TGTGCCAGCACCGACCTTCGAGGGTACAATGAGCAGTTCTTC. It is translated as CASTDLRGYNEQFF.

The genes are TRBV12-3 or TRBV12-4 and TRBJ2-7; 8 bases fit TRBD1. J gave up 2 bases and V 6 bases, and 3 bases lay outside the gene matches. This CDR3 contains 13 residues. This CDR3 is CASSGQGPYEQYF. For the CDR3, the DNA is TGTGCCAGCAGCGGACAGGGACCCTACGAGCAGTACTTC.

Only one count was recorded for this clone. The rearrangement links TRBV18 to TRBJ2-2, with 9 positions matching TRBD1. Trimming took 1 base from V and 4 from J; bases not matched to a gene: 10. This CDR3 has 18 residues. Germline V CDR1 and CDR2: KGHSH, LQKENI. CDR3 coding DNA: TGTGCCAGCTCACCACGCTCTCCGGGACAGGGCGGCACCGGGGAGCTGTTTTTT. Amino acids: CASSPRSPGQGGTGELFF. Full variable domain (missing parts from reference TRBV18 and TRBJ2-2): NAGVMQNPRHLVRRRGQEARLRCSPMKGHSHVYWYRQLPEEGLKFMVYLQKENIIDESGMPKERFSAEFPKEGPSILRIQQVVRGDSAAYFCASSPRSPGQGGTGELFFGEGSRLTVL.

V usage is TRBV6-6 and J usage is TRBJ1-1; a weak D match, TRBD1 (5 bases). CDR1 and CDR2 from the germline V gene are MNHNY and SVGAGI (reference sequence). The CDR3 length is 14 residues. Trimming removed 4 bases from V and 6 bases from J, with 15 bases in between. CDR3 nucleotide sequence: TGTGCCAGCAGTTCGTCCGGCAGGGCATCTGAAGCTTTCTTT. Translation gives CASSSSGRASEAFF.

The CDR3 region has the DNA TGTGCCAGCAGTGAGTTGTTTAGCGGTACCGGGGAGCTGTTTTTT. Its translation is CASSELFSGTGELFF. The rearrangement uses TRBV2 and TRBJ2-2; possibly TRBD2 for D (6 bases). The germline CDR1 and CDR2 sequences are SNHLY and FYNNEI. Trimming shortened V by 3 bases and J by 5 bases, and 13 bases separated the two germline ends. CDR3 size: 15 residues. The variable domain in full, completed from reference TRBV2 and TRBJ2-2, reads EPEVTQTPSHQVTQMGQEVILRCVPISNHLYFYWYRQILGQKVEFLVSFYNNEISEKSEIFDDQFSVERPDGSNFTLKIRSTKLEDSAMYFCASSELFSGTGELFFGEGSRLTVL.

This clone was recorded many times. The chain uses TRBV4-2 and TRBJ1-6, with 7 bases aligning to TRBD1. CDR1 LGHNA and CDR2 YNFKEQ come from the germline V gene. V lost 0 bases, J lost 0 bases, and 5 bases stayed unmatched. CDR3 length: 18 residues. The chain's CDR3 is CASSQDLQGGSYNSPLHF. The DNA for the CDR3 is TGTGCCAGCAGCCAAGATCTGCAGGGGGGCTCCTATAATTCACCCCTCCACTTT.

The chain has TRBV19 and TRBJ2-3; D not certain. V dropped 5 bases and J dropped 0 bases, with 3 bases sitting between them. The CDR3 length is 12 residues. From germline, CDR1 is LNHDA and CDR2 SQIVND (reference sequence). CDR3 amino acids: CASSPSTDTQYF. The CDR3 DNA sequence: TGTGCCAGTAGTCCAAGCACAGATACGCAGTATTTT.

The chain combines TRBV7-9 with TRBJ1-1, with D uncertain. The V gene lost 6 bases and the J gene lost 1 base, with 9 bases spanning the gap. In germline, CDR1 is SEHNR, CDR2 FQNEAQ (reference sequence). CDR3 length: 13 residues. CDR3 sequence reads: CASRQQTNTEAFF. The CDR3 coding sequence is TGTGCCAGCAGACAACAAACGAACACTGAAGCTTTCTTT.

This chain joins TRBV2 and TRBJ2-1; TRBD2 aligns across 15 bases. Trimming at V came to 5 bases and at J to 10 bases, leaving 6 bases not matched to a gene. Germline CDR1 is SNHLY and CDR2 is FYNNEI. The CDR3 loop spans 15 amino acids. In nucleotides, the CDR3 is TGTGCCAGCAGTCCCGGACTAGCGGGGGGGCAAGAGCAGTTCTTC. Its protein product is CASSPGLAGGQEQFF.

The chain is built from TRBV27 and TRBJ2-1; D may be TRBD2 (5 bases). CDR1 is MNHEY and CDR2 is SMNVEV in the germline V gene (reference sequence). This CDR3 contains 16 residues. The V end lost 0 bases, the J end lost 2 bases, and 11 bases lay between the germline ends. CDR3 loop: CASSLSIRGTYNEQFF. The CDR3 nucleotides are TGTGCCAGCAGTTTATCTATCCGGGGAACCTACAATGAGCAGTTCTTC.

The rearrangement links TRBV7-9 to TRBJ1-2; the match to TRBD1 covers 9 bases. The CDR3 has 15 amino acids. Unmatched junction bases numbered 9, after V lost 4 bases and J lost 6 bases. Per the germline V gene, CDR1 is SEHNR and CDR2 is FQNEAQ (reference sequence). CDR3 protein: CASSSLDRGENGYTF. CDR3 DNA: TGTGCCAGCAGCTCCTTGGACAGGGGAGAAAATGGCTACACCTTC. Looking up the rest from reference TRBV7-9 and TRBJ1-2 gives the full variable domain: DTGVSQNPRHKITKRGQNVTFRCDPISEHNRLYWYRQTLGQGPEFLTYFQNEAQLEKSRLLSDRFSAERPKGSFSTLEIQRTEQGDSAMYLCASSSLDRGENGYTFGSGTRLTVV.

As to this clone: In the same sample, other DNA sequences code for this CDR3. The gene calls are TRBV7-2 and TRBJ1-5; D uncertain. The V gene's germline CDR1 is SGHTA and CDR2 FQGNSA. V lost 1 base, J lost 3 bases, and 4 bases lay in between. This CDR3 spans 13 amino acids. The CDR3 DNA follows: TGTGCCAGCAGCTTAGTAGCCAATCAGCCCCAGCATTTT. Amino acid sequence: CASSLVANQPQHF.

A single count supports this clone. The rearrangement links TRBV25-1 to TRBJ2-5, with TRBD2 as a possible D gene (5 bases). The CDR3 loop spans 14 amino acids. Germline assignment: CDR1 MGHDK and CDR2 SYGVNS. Trimming removed 3 bases at V and 5 bases at J, with 13 bases between. The DNA of the CDR3 is TGTGCCAGCAGTGATCCCCTGGGCGGGGAGACCCAGTACTTC. Amino acid sequence: CASSDPLGGETQYF.

This chain's CDR3 is CASSLFRDYLEEQFF. The DNA of the CDR3 is TGTGCCAGCAGCTTGTTCCGGGACTACTTGGAGGAGCAGTTCTTC. This chain joins TRBV5-6 and TRBJ2-1, with TRBD2 matching 7 bases. The V and J ends lost 1 base and 10 bases, in that order; junction bases with no gene match: 11. The CDR3 covers 15 residues. Germline V gene lookup returns CDR1 SGHDT and CDR2 YYEEEE.

This chain links TRBV4-3 with TRBJ1-5, with 9 bases fitting TRBD1. J lost 10 bases, V lost 2 bases, and 9 bases had no gene match. The CDR3 loop spans 15 amino acids. CDR1 LGHNA and CDR2 YSLEER come from the germline V gene. The chain's CDR3 is CASSQTGTGSSPQHF. CDR3 nucleotide sequence: TGCGCCAGCAGCCAAACCGGGACAGGGTCCTCTCCCCAGCATTTT.